The clone carrying this TCR beta chain showed up just a few times. The antigen is undetermined. Germline CDR1 and CDR2: SGHRS and YFSETQ. The length of the CDR3 is 13 residues. Trimming removed 0 bases from V and 9 bases from J, with 13 bases in between. These data originate in a study of cytomegalovirus exposure and HLA in healthy donors. Study-level findings and limits: Researchers reported in a later analysis that a missense DCLRE1C variant was tied to TCR beta V- and J-gene trimming. CMV serostatus was the only immune exposure information that was available. When analyzed later, the rates of TCR association showed variation by HLA locus, with DRB1 the most and HLA-C the fewest.

The PCR had 60 Vbeta and 13 Jbeta primers. Generated by immunoSEQ multiplex PCR, the TCRdb table keeps only in-frame clones and is missing some. Here the sample spans fewer than 100,000 clones, 60% to 85% being singletons. Sequencing was done on a sample of PBMCs. V and J are TRBV5-1 and TRBJ2-7; D perhaps matches TRBD2 (5 bases). This receptor was obtained from a man aged 55 to 69 in good health and CMV-seropositive. CDR3 protein: CASSLDTGGGQYF. The DNA for the CDR3 is TGCGCCAGCAGCTTGGACACTGGCGGAGGGCAGTACTTC.